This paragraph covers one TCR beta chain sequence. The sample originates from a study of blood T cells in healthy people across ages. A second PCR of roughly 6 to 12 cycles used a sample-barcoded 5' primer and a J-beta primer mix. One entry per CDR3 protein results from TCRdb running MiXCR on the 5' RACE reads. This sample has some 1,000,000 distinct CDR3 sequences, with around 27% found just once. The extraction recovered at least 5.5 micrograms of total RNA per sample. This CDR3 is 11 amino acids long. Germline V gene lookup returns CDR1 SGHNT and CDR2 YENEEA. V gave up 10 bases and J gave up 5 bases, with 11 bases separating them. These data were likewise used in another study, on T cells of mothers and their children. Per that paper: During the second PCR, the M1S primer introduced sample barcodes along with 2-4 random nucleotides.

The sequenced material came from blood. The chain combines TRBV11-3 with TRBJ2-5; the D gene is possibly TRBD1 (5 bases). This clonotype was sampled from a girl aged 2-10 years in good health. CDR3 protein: CATRQSETQYF. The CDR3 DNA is TGTGCCACGCGACAGTCGGAGACCCAGTACTTC.